This passage covers 24 T cell receptor beta chains from one sample sequenced in a study of cytotoxic CD8 clonotypes in ibrutinib-treated CLL. Repertoires were generated with immunoSEQ multiplex PCR, while TCRdb's copy carries only in-frame clones and drops some. The data contain 65,000 to 80,000 clones, around four fifths of them singletons. Specimen: PBMCs, collected after 24 months of ibrutinib treatment. The receptor source for this set is a human donor with chronic lymphocytic leukemia.

This clone was counted once. The chain uses TRBV6-1 and TRBJ2-5, with 7 bases aligning to TRBD1. V was clipped by 3 bases and J by 2 bases; unmatched bases: 3. Germline CDR1 reads MNHNS; CDR2 reads SASEGT. The CDR3 covers 14 residues. Here the CDR3 reads CASSEPGQQETQYF. As DNA, the CDR3 is TGTGCCAGCAGTGAGCCGGGACAGCAAGAGACCCAGTACTTC.

This chain links TRBV9 with TRBJ2-3; D is unresolved. The germline CDR1 and CDR2 sequences are SGDLS and YYNGEE. V lost 6 bases to trimming and J lost 2 bases, with 13 bases between them. This CDR3 region has 14 residues. The CDR3 sequence is CASTLLPNTDTQYF. In DNA, the CDR3 is TGTGCCAGCACCCTACTCCCGAACACAGATACGCAGTATTTT.

Comment on this clone: The identical CDR3 is also encoded by other nucleotide sequences in the sample. The CDR3 region is CASSLGLAGGIDTQYF. In DNA form, the CDR3 reads TGCGCCAGCAGCTTGGGACTAGCGGGAGGAATAGATACGCAGTATTTT. This chain links TRBV5-1 with TRBJ2-3; TRBD2 matches at 13 bases. The CDR3 consists of 16 residues. V lost 0 bases to trimming and J lost 5 bases; unmatched junction nucleotides: 3. Germline V gene data show CDR1 as SGHRS and CDR2 as YFSETQ.

This clone has a handful of counts. The chain joins TRBV5-1 to TRBJ1-5; D is ambiguous. This CDR3 contains 14 residues. Germline CDR1 is SGHRS and CDR2 is YFSETQ. With 2 bases removed from V and 5 bases from J, the gap between germline ends came to 11 bases. The CDR3 region has the DNA TGCGCCAGCAGCTTTGGAGGTGGAGATCAGCCCCAGCATTTT. Its protein is CASSFGGGDQPQHF.

V and J are TRBV7-6 and TRBJ2-3, with 9 bases that match TRBD2. Germline V gene data show CDR1 as SGHVS and CDR2 as FNYEAQ. Trimming cost V 3 bases and J 2 bases; bases outside gene matches: 6. This CDR3 comprises 16 residues. The DNA of the CDR3 is TGTGCCAGCAGCTTCCTAGCGGGAAGAAACACAGATACGCAGTATTTT. This encodes CASSFLAGRNTDTQYF.

This clone was seen just once. The chain has TRBV9 and TRBJ2-2, with 7 bases matching TRBD2. Trimming removed 5 bases from V and 4 bases from J; junction bases left unmatched: 20. Germline V lookup: CDR1 SGDLS, CDR2 YYNGEE. CDR3 length equals 19 residues. CDR3 in amino acids: CASSRFLRLGGGVTGELFF. CDR3 coding DNA: TGTGCCAGCAGTAGGTTTTTGAGGCTAGGCGGGGGTGTCACCGGGGAGCTGTTTTTT. The variable domain in full, with the rest retrieved from reference TRBV9 and TRBJ2-2, is DSGVTQTPKHLITATGQRVTLRCSPRSGDLSVYWYQQSLDQGLQFLIQYYNGEERAKGNILERFSAQQFPDLHSELNLSSLELGDSALYFCASSRFLRLGGGVTGELFFGEGSRLTVL.

This clone was seen a handful of times. The V and J genes are TRBV5-6 and TRBJ2-7; D might be TRBD1 or TRBD2, each matching 5 bases. Germline V gives CDR1 SGHDT, CDR2 YYEEEE. Trimming cost V 4 bases and J 7 bases, with 18 bases left between them. The CDR3 runs 14 residues. The CDR3 DNA sequence: TGTGCCAGCAGCAAGGGACGGTCGGGGCGTGAGCAGTACTTC. It specifies CASSKGRSGREQYF.

The V call is TRBV6-1, the J call TRBJ1-5; D remains unclear. The CDR3 is 13 amino acids. The germline V and J ends were trimmed by 2 bases and 5 bases, with 7 bases remaining between them. CDR1 is MNHNS and CDR2 is SASEGT in the germline V gene. CDR3 region: CASSELWDQPQHF. The CDR3 nucleotides read TGTGCCAGCAGTGAATTGTGGGATCAGCCCCAGCATTTT.

The genes are TRBV27 and TRBJ2-1; D unresolved. The V gene's germline CDR1 is MNHEY and CDR2 SMNVEV (reference sequence). Trimming stripped 2 bases from V and 9 bases from J, with 11 bases between. CDR3 length: 13 amino acids. The CDR3 DNA reads as TGTGCCAGCAGTTTAGGACGGTTTGGTGAGCAGTTCTTC. Translated: CASSLGRFGEQFF.

The CDR3 sequence is CASSVRQAITDTQYF. CDR3 sequence (DNA): TGTGCCAGCAGCGTTAGACAGGCGATCACAGATACGCAGTATTTT. The chain joins TRBV5-6 to TRBJ2-3; D might be TRBD1 (6 bases). Trimming took 4 bases from V and 2 from J, leaving 14 bases between them. Germline lookup yields CDR1 SGHDT and CDR2 YYEEEE. This CDR3 contains 15 residues.

The V gene is TRBV2, the J gene TRBJ2-3; D gene uncertain. The CDR3 loop spans 14 amino acids. Trimming pared 5 bases from V and 2 bases from J, leaving 11 bases between. The germline CDR1 and CDR2 sequences are SNHLY and FYNNEI. In DNA, the CDR3 is TGTGCCAGCAGTTCGTTTTTGCCCACAGATACGCAGTATTTT. As protein: CASSSFLPTDTQYF. Full variable domain (missing parts from reference TRBV2 and TRBJ2-3): EPEVTQTPSHQVTQMGQEVILRCVPISNHLYFYWYRQILGQKVEFLVSFYNNEISEKSEIFDDQFSVERPDGSNFTLKIRSTKLEDSAMYFCASSSFLPTDTQYFGPGTRLTVL.

V usage is TRBV28 and J usage is TRBJ1-1; weak D call: TRBD1 (5 bases). This CDR3 spans 15 amino acids. Trimming took 8 bases from V and 3 from J, leaving 19 bases between them. Germline V gene lookup returns CDR1 MDHEN and CDR2 SYDVKM. The CDR3 nucleotides are TGTGCCAGCCCCCCGGTCGGAGGGGCGGACACTGAAGCTTTCTTT. Amino acids: CASPPVGGADTEAFF.

The chain links TRBV5-4 to TRBJ2-7, with 10 bases fitting TRBD2. In germline, CDR1 is SGHNT, CDR2 YYREEE (reference sequence). This CDR3 has 16 residues. J lost 2 bases, V lost 3 bases, and 8 bases had no gene match. The CDR3 region has the DNA TGTGCCAGCAGCTCCCACTGGAGCGGGAGGGCCTACGAGCAGTACTTC. Translating gives CASSSHWSGRAYEQYF.

The genes are TRBV5-4 and TRBJ2-5, with TRBD2 matching over 7 bases. The V gene end was trimmed by 6 bases and the J gene end by 4 bases; junction bases not matched to a gene: 12. The CDR3 sequence is 15 residues long. Per germline, CDR1 SGHNT and CDR2 YYREEE (reference sequence). CDR3 region: CASTRAAGVGETQYF. The CDR3 DNA reads as TGTGCCAGCACCCGAGCCGCGGGGGTTGGAGAGACCCAGTACTTC.

The chain couples TRBV19 to TRBJ2-7; D gene unclear. The germline CDR1 and CDR2 sequences are LNHDA and SQIVND (reference sequence). The ends were cut back, 4 bases at V and 5 bases at J, with 15 bases in the middle. This CDR3 is 14 amino acids long. This chain's CDR3 is CASSSDPSEHEQYF. CDR3 DNA sequence: TGTGCCAGTAGTAGTGACCCCTCTGAGCACGAGCAGTACTTC.

This clone showed up just a few times. The chain has TRBV9 and TRBJ1-5; D is unclear. Germline loops: CDR1 SGDLS, CDR2 YYNGEE. V was pared by 2 bases and J by 0 bases, with 9 bases between. CDR3 size: 15 residues. The CDR3 spells CASSVTGSSNQPQHF. In nucleotides, the CDR3 is TGTGCCAGCAGCGTGACGGGATCTAGCAATCAGCCCCAGCATTTT.

The CDR3 here is CAGDLSTDTQYF. In nucleotides, the CDR3 is TGTGCTGGGGATCTTAGCACAGATACGCAGTATTTT. The chain is built from TRBV19 and TRBJ2-3; D is ambiguous. CDR3 length: 12 residues. Germline V gives CDR1 LNHDA, CDR2 SQIVND (reference sequence). Variable domain in full (rest from reference TRBV19 and TRBJ2-3): DGGITQSPKYLFRKEGQNVTLSCEQNLNHDAMYWYRQDPGQGLRLIYYSQIVNDFQKGDIAEGYSVSREKKESFPLTVTSAQKNPTAFYLCAGDLSTDTQYFGPGTRLTVL.

For the CDR3, the DNA is TGTGCCAGCAGACAGACTAGCGGGAGTGAGACCCAGTACTTC. Encoded protein: CASRQTSGSETQYF. This rearrangement joins TRBV2 to TRBJ2-5; 12 bases agree with TRBD2. Trimming took 6 bases from V and 5 from J; bases not matched to a gene: 4. The CDR3 spans 14 residues. The germline V gene has CDR1 SNHLY and CDR2 FYNNEI.

The chain carries TRBV5-4 and TRBJ2-1, with 7 bases matching TRBD1. The CDR3 has 15 amino acids. J lost 2 bases, V lost 1 base, and 3 bases had no gene match. The germline V gene encodes CDR1 SGHNT and CDR2 YYREEE (reference sequence). The CDR3 DNA reads as TGTGCCAGCAGCTTGAGGACAGGCGCCTACAATGAGCAGTTCTTC. Translation gives CASSLRTGAYNEQFF. The full variable domain, its missing parts supplied by reference TRBV5-4 and TRBJ2-1, is ETGVTQSPTHLIKTRGQQVTLRCSSQSGHNTVSWYQQALGQGPQFIFQYYREEENGRGNFPPRFSGLQFPNYSSELNVNALELDDSALYLCASSLRTGAYNEQFFGPGTRLTVL.

The J gene is TRBJ2-5, the V gene TRBV15; 10 nucleotides align to TRBD2. The CDR3 totals 17 residues. J gave up 5 bases and V 5 bases, and 14 bases lay outside the gene matches. CDR1 LNHNV and CDR2 YYDKDF come from the germline V gene (reference sequence). CDR3 protein: CATSRGEAGGTGETQYF. CDR3 coding DNA: TGTGCCACCAGCCGAGGGGAAGCGGGAGGGACGGGGGAGACCCAGTACTTC.

This clone was counted between two and nine times. The rearrangement joins TRBV19 to TRBJ2-7; 7 nucleotides align to TRBD1. V shed 10 bases and J 2 bases; nucleotides not matched to a gene: 11. This CDR3 has 14 residues. Germline CDR1 and CDR2: LNHDA and SQIVND (reference sequence). CDR3 loop: CATPPDRFTYEQYF. The DNA of the CDR3 is TGTGCCACCCCGCCGGACAGGTTTACCTACGAGCAGTACTTC.

V and J are TRBV5-1 and TRBJ2-5; D call uncertain. Germline CDR1 and CDR2: SGHRS and YFSETQ. V lost 1 base and J 1 base, leaving 8 bases between the germline ends. The CDR3 spans 14 residues. CDR3 in amino acids: CASSLSQFQETQYF. Here the CDR3 DNA reads TGCGCCAGCAGCTTGAGTCAGTTCCAAGAGACCCAGTACTTC.

This clone was counted a single time. The chain uses TRBV2 and TRBJ2-6; 14 bases are shared with TRBD2. Per germline, CDR1 SNHLY and CDR2 FYNNEI. The V segment lost 8 bases and the J segment 4 bases; nucleotides outside the gene matches: 7. This CDR3 spans 17 amino acids. The CDR3 spells CASRGTSGSRGANVLTF. The CDR3 bases are TGTGCCAGCCGCGGGACTAGCGGGAGTCGGGGGGCCAACGTCCTGACTTTC.

This chain uses TRBV11-1 with TRBJ2-3; 10 bases map to TRBD2. The CDR3 is made up of 16 amino acids. Germline trimming cut 3 bases from V and 3 bases from J; bases unmatched to any gene: 6. Germline values: CDR1 SGHAT, CDR2 FQDESV (reference sequence). The CDR3 DNA is TGTGCCAGCAGCTTTAGGACTAGCGGACCAACAGATACGCAGTATTTT. Its protein is CASSFRTSGPTDTQYF.